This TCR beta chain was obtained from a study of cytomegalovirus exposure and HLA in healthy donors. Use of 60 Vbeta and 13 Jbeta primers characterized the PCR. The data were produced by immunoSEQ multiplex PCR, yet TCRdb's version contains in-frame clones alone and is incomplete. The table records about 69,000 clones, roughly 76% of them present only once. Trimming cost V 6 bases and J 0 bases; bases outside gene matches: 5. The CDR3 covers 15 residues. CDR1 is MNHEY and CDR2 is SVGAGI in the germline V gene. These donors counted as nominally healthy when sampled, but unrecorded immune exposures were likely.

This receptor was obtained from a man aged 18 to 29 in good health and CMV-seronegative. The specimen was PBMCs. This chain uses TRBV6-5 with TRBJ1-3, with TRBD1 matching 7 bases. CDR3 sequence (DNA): TGTGCCAGCAGGCCCGACAGGGCCTCTGGAAACACCATATATTTT. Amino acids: CASRPDRASGNTIYF.